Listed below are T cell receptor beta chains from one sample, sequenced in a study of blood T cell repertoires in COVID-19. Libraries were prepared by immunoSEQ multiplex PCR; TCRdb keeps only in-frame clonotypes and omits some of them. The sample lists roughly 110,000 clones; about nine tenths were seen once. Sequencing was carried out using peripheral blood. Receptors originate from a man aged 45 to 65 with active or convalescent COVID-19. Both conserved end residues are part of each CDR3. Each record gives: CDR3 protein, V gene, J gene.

CDR3aa: CASSYHPPTLDNEQFF; v_gene: TRBV27; j_gene: TRBJ2-1
CDR3aa: CASSQDPGGSSYEQYF; v_gene: TRBV4-3; j_gene: TRBJ2-7
CDR3aa: CASSLDLGAGYNEQFF; v_gene: TRBV7-2; j_gene: TRBJ2-1
CDR3aa: CASYSGAGANVLTF; v_gene: TRBV3-1/TRBV3-2; j_gene: TRBJ2-6
CDR3aa: CASSYYTRETQYF; v_gene: TRBV6-5; j_gene: TRBJ2-5
CDR3aa: CASSWVMRSPLHF; v_gene: TRBV5-1; j_gene: TRBJ1-6
CDR3aa: CATSDRYNEQFF; v_gene: TRBV24-1; j_gene: TRBJ2-1
CDR3aa: CSALDNYEQYF; v_gene: TRBV20-1; j_gene: TRBJ2-7
CDR3aa: CASRVQLQGETQYF; v_gene: TRBV2; j_gene: TRBJ2-5
CDR3aa: CASSSDPGRTDTQYF; v_gene: TRBV7-2; j_gene: TRBJ2-3